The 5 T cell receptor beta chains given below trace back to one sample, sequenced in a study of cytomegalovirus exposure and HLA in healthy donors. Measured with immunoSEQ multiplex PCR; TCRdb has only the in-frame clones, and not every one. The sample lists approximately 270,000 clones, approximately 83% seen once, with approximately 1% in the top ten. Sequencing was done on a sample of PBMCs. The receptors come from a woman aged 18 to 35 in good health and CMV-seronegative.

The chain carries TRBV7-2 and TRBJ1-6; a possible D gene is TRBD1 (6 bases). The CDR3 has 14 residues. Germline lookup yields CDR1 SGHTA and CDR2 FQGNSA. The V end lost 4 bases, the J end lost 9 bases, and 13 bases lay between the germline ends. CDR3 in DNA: TGTGCCAGCAGCTGGTCAGGGGCGCGTTCACCCCTCCACTTT. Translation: CASSWSGARSPLHF.

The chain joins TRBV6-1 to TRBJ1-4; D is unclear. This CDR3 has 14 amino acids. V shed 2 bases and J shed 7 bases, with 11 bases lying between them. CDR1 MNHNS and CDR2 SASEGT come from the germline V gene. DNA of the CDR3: TGTGCCAGCAGTGAACTGGCAGGTAGTGAAAAACTGTTTTTT. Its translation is CASSELAGSEKLFF.

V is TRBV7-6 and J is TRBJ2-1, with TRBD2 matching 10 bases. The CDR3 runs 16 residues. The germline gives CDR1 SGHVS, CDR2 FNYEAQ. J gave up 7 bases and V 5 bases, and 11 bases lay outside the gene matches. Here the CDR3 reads CASSPRLAGDGNEQFF. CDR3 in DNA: TGTGCCAGCAGCCCGCGACTAGCGGGTGACGGGAATGAGCAGTTCTTC.

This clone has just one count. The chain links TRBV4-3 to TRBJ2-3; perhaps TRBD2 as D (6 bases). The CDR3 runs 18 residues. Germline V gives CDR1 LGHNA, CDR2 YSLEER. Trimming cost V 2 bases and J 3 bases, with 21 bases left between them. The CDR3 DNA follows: TGCGCCAGCAGCCAAAAGGGAAGTTGGGGAGGAACGACAGATACGCAGTATTTT. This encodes CASSQKGSWGGTTDTQYF.

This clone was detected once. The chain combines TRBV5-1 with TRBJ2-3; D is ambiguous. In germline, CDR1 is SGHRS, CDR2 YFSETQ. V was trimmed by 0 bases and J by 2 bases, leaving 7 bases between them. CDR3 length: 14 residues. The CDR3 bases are TGCGCCAGCAGCTTGGATCGGTACACAGATACGCAGTATTTT. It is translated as CASSLDRYTDTQYF.